The present T cell receptor beta chain was sequenced within a study of tumor-infiltrating lymphocytes in primary liver carcinoma. Study details: The tumors, T1-T3 N0M0 lesions, were roughly 4.2 to 10 cm across.

The authors took blood RNA from unsorted whole blood and also extracted germline DNA. Chronic HBV infection affected patients, none of whom had received treatment. TCR beta cDNA was made from 450 to 600 ng total RNA with a constant-region primer. Three-round nested multiplex PCR performed with slightly modified ARM-PCR produced the TCR beta libraries. TRBV1-TRBV30 forward primers and a C-beta reverse primer were used in the first two PCR rounds, which each ran for nine to ten cycles. MiXCR, applied by TCRdb to the multiplex PCR reads, yields one record per CDR3 protein. This sample has about 300,000 distinct CDR3 sequences, with approximately 65% found just once. Germline CDR1 reads LGHNA; CDR2 reads YNFKEQ. Deletions cut 0 bases from V and 5 bases from J, with 10 bases between. The CDR3 loop spans 15 amino acids. Of note for this clonotype: Possible read error: a much larger clone is one base away.

This sequence joins TRBV4-2 and TRBJ1-4, with unresolved D. This clonotype was obtained from a man between 35 and 55 years old with primary liver carcinoma and hepatitis B virus infection. Sequencing was done on a sample of peripheral blood. CDR3 bases: TGTGCCAGCAGCCAAGAGGGCGGCGAGAATGAAAAACTGTTTTTT. Its translation: CASSQEGGENEKLFF.